Listed below are T cell receptor beta chains from one sample, sequenced in a study of cytomegalovirus exposure and HLA in healthy donors. Profiled with immunoSEQ multiplex PCR; TCRdb holds only in-frame clones, not every one. Among roughly 150,000 clones listed, around 80% were seen once. Material: PBMCs. The origin of the receptors is a woman aged 40 to 50 in good health and CMV-seronegative. The CDR3 runs from the conserved cysteine through the conserved F or W. Each record gives: V gene, J gene, D gene, clone size, CDR3 protein, CDR3 DNA. The D gene is left open where the match is weak. Rows may omit the clone size; those that give it use once, few, many or a size class.

TRBV7-8	TRBJ2-5	-	-	CASSLLGGVGGTQYF	TGTGCCAGCAGCTTACTCGGCGGCGTGGGGGGGACCCAGTACTTC
TRBV7-3	TRBJ2-3	-	-	CASSPTPYSTDTQYF	TGTGCCAGCAGCCCCACCCCCTATAGCACAGATACGCAGTATTTT
TRBV9	TRBJ1-2	-	-	CASSVASTDHYGYTF	TGTGCCAGCAGCGTTGCGTCGACAGACCATTATGGCTACACCTTC
TRBV28	TRBJ2-1	-	-	CASSLGPEGEQFF	TGTGCCAGCAGTTTAGGGCCGGAGGGCGAGCAGTTCTTC
TRBV11-3	TRBJ2-7	-	few	CASSPRGGLLMEEQYF	TGTGCCAGCAGCCCGAGAGGGGGTCTCCTCATGGAAGAGCAGTACTTC
TRBV6-5	TRBJ2-2	-	-	CASTSYTGELFF	TGTGCCAGCACTAGCTACACCGGGGAGCTGTTTTTT
TRBV9	TRBJ2-3	TRBD2	-	CASTRTSGNTDTQYF	TGTGCCAGCACCCGGACTAGCGGAAACACAGATACGCAGTATTTT
TRBV11-3	TRBJ2-1	TRBD2	once	CASSGSGNYNEQFF	TGTGCCAGCAGTGGTAGCGGGAACTACAATGAGCAGTTCTTC
TRBV9	TRBJ1-6	TRBD1	-	CASSAQGQGVTPLHF	TGTGCCAGCAGCGCCCAAGGACAGGGGGTTACACCCCTCCACTTT
TRBV2	TRBJ1-2	TRBD1	-	CASNRQGAGITF	TGTGCCAGCAATCGACAGGGAGCCGGGATCACCTTC
TRBV25-1	TRBJ1-5	-	many	CASSETTGSGESNQPQHF	TGTGCCAGCAGTGAAACAACGGGTTCGGGGGAAAGCAATCAGCCCCAGCATTTT
TRBV19	TRBJ1-1	TRBD1	-	CASQDRGLWNTEAFF	TGTGCCAGTCAAGACAGGGGGCTATGGAACACTGAAGCTTTCTTT
TRBV6-4	TRBJ2-1	-	few	CASSDSRGSSYNEQFF	TGTGCCAGCAGTGACTCGCGCGGAAGCTCCTACAATGAGCAGTTCTTC
TRBV5-1	TRBJ1-1	-	-	CASSLRRDTEAFF	TGCGCCAGCAGCTTGAGACGGGACACTGAAGCTTTCTTT
TRBV11-3	TRBJ2-7	TRBD1	few	CASSPDVSGGFGPEQYF	TGTGCCAGCAGCCCAGACGTATCAGGGGGCTTCGGGCCCGAGCAGTACTTC
TRBV19	TRBJ2-1	-	few	CASSRGLSSSYNEQFF	TGTGCCAGTAGTAGAGGACTCTCCAGCTCCTACAATGAGCAGTTCTTC
TRBV30	TRBJ2-1	-	-	CAWSLNSGFEQFF	TGTGCCTGGAGCCTTAATTCGGGTTTTGAGCAGTTCTTC
TRBV28	TRBJ2-3	-	-	CASSYKPPSNTQYF	TGTGCCAGCAGTTATAAGCCTCCTTCTAATACGCAGTATTTT
TRBV7-9	TRBJ2-2	-	-	CASSLGFDTGELFF	TGTGCCAGCAGCTTAGGTTTCGACACCGGGGAGCTGTTTTTT
TRBV7-9	TRBJ1-4	TRBD1	-	CASSLVLGQSNEKLFF	TGTGCCAGCAGCTTAGTGTTGGGACAGTCTAATGAAAAACTGTTTTTT
TRBV27	TRBJ2-5	TRBD2	-	CAVTTSGRQETQYF	TGTGCCGTCACGACTAGCGGGAGGCAAGAGACCCAGTACTTC
TRBV2	TRBJ2-1	TRBD1	few	CASSLDRGSLQFF	TGTGCCAGCAGTTTAGACAGGGGAAGTCTCCAGTTCTTC
TRBV6-1	TRBJ1-5	-	-	CASSGAGGPYSNQPQHF	TGTGCCAGCAGTGGCGCGGGGGGACCCTATAGCAATCAGCCCCAGCATTTT
TRBV10-1	TRBJ2-1	TRBD1	-	CASSEYWTGRYNEQFF	TGCGCCAGCAGTGAGTACTGGACAGGGCGTTACAATGAGCAGTTCTTC
TRBV11-2	TRBJ1-4	TRBD1	few	CASSPTGFNEKLFF	TGTGCCAGCAGCCCGACAGGGTTTAATGAAAAACTGTTTTTT
TRBV10-3	TRBJ2-5	-	once	CAISERETQYF	TGTGCCATCAGTGAGCGAGAGACCCAGTACTTC
TRBV5-1	TRBJ1-5	-	-	CASSEGGQPQHF	TGCGCCAGCAGCGAAGGAGGTCAGCCCCAGCATTTT
TRBV6-1	TRBJ2-7	TRBD1	-	CATVAGDRSLYEQYF	TGTGCCACCGTCGCCGGGGACAGAAGTCTCTACGAGCAGTACTTC
TRBV7-9	TRBJ1-3	TRBD1	few	CASRFIVTGQDSGNTIYF	TGTGCCAGCAGGTTTATCGTTACGGGACAGGACTCCGGAAACACCATATATTTT
TRBV4-2	TRBJ2-7	-	-	CASSQDLAPPSYEQYF	TGTGCCAGCAGCCAAGATTTAGCCCCACCTTCCTACGAGCAGTACTTC
TRBV10-3	TRBJ2-2	TRBD2	-	CAISEPAGEVGELFF	TGTGCCATCAGTGAACCAGCGGGAGAGGTCGGGGAGCTGTTTTTT
TRBV11-2	TRBJ2-2	-	-	CASSLDRPNTGELFF	TGTGCCAGCAGCTTAGACAGGCCTAACACCGGGGAGCTGTTTTTT
TRBV28	TRBJ1-3	TRBD1	-	CASSSPQGAPGNTIYF	TGTGCCAGCAGTTCCCCCCAGGGGGCGCCAGGAAACACCATATATTTT
TRBV6-5	TRBJ2-3	-	-	CASRSDRWGTDTQYF	TGTGCCAGCAGAAGTGACAGGTGGGGCACAGATACGCAGTATTTT
TRBV7-9	TRBJ2-1	TRBD2	-	CASSLRGSSYNEQFF	TGTGCCAGCAGCTTGCGCGGGAGCTCCTACAATGAGCAGTTCTTC
TRBV5-4	TRBJ2-3	TRBD2	-	CASSLGAGGASYTDTQYF	TGTGCCAGCAGCTTGGGAGCGGGAGGGGCTTCCTACACAGATACGCAGTATTTT
TRBV15	TRBJ1-5	-	-	CATSREGQFNQPQHF	TGTGCCACCAGCAGAGAAGGACAGTTCAATCAGCCCCAGCATTTT
TRBV19	TRBJ2-7	-	-	CASSIQQGLNEQYF	TGTGCCAGTAGTATCCAACAGGGCCTCAACGAGCAGTACTTC
TRBV9	TRBJ1-3	-	-	CASSVGFRDTIYF	TGTGCCAGCAGCGTAGGATTCCGGGACACCATATATTTT
TRBV11-3	TRBJ2-5	TRBD2	-	CASRIAGGRETQYF	TGTGCCAGCAGGATAGCGGGAGGGAGAGAGACCCAGTACTTC
TRBV13	TRBJ2-7	TRBD1	-	CASSDGQGDKEQYF	TGTGCCAGCAGCGATGGACAGGGTGATAAGGAGCAGTACTTC
TRBV28	TRBJ1-1	-	-	CASITSNTLGGKAFF	TGTGCCAGCATTACGTCAAACACTCTCGGGGGGAAAGCTTTCTTT
TRBV4-2	TRBJ2-2	TRBD2	-	CASSQDMPGGSGTGELFF	TGTGCCAGCAGCCAAGATATGCCGGGAGGATCGGGCACCGGGGAGCTGTTTTTT
TRBV7-2	TRBJ2-3	TRBD2	-	CASSYRAGTDTQYF	TGTGCCAGCAGCTACCGAGCGGGGACAGATACGCAGTATTTT
TRBV7-8	TRBJ2-3	-	once	CASSLAWDTQYF	TGTGCCAGCAGCTTGGCTTGGGATACGCAGTATTTT
TRBV10-3	TRBJ2-1	TRBD2	-	CAISGGLAGGGNEQFF	TGTGCCATCAGTGGGGGACTAGCGGGAGGAGGAAATGAGCAGTTCTTC
TRBV28	TRBJ1-2	TRBD1	-	CASSLIRDSDTANYGYTF	TGTGCCAGCAGTTTAATCCGGGACAGTGACACAGCTAACTATGGCTACACCTTC
TRBV28	TRBJ2-7	-	-	CASSGGQHPYEQYF	TGTGCCAGCAGCGGGGGACAGCACCCCTACGAGCAGTACTTC
TRBV28	TRBJ2-7	TRBD1	-	CATAGTGAYEQYF	TGTGCCACCGCCGGGACAGGGGCCTACGAGCAGTACTTC
TRBV11-3	TRBJ2-6	-	-	CASSPAGQLSGANVLTF	TGTGCCAGCAGCCCAGCGGGACAACTCTCTGGGGCCAACGTCCTGACTTTC
TRBV28	TRBJ2-2	-	-	CASIASRANTGELFF	TGTGCCAGCATCGCCTCGAGGGCGAACACCGGGGAGCTGTTTTTT
TRBV7-6	TRBJ2-5	-	-	CASSLSRRSTQYF	TGTGCCAGCAGCTTAAGCCGCCGTTCGACCCAGTACTTC
TRBV6-6	TRBJ2-7	TRBD1	-	CASSLGTGTYEQYF	TGTGCCAGCAGTTTGGGGACAGGAACCTACGAGCAGTACTTC
TRBV29-1	TRBJ2-3	TRBD2	-	CSVSGTSGRGGTSTDTQYF	TGCAGCGTCTCCGGGACTAGCGGGAGGGGTGGTACTAGCACAGATACGCAGTATTTT
TRBV28	TRBJ2-1	TRBD1	few	CASRGGTGVNNEQFF	TGTGCCAGCAGGGGAGGGACAGGGGTAAACAATGAGCAGTTCTTC
TRBV27	TRBJ1-1	TRBD1	once	CASRLSGTENTEAFF	TGTGCCAGCAGACTTTCCGGGACAGAGAACACTGAAGCTTTCTTT
TRBV6-1	TRBJ2-2	-	-	CASSEGPGSNTGELFF	TGTGCCAGCAGTGAAGGCCCAGGCTCGAACACCGGGGAGCTGTTTTTT
TRBV29-1	TRBJ2-5	TRBD1	few	CSVGGQAGETQYF	TGCAGCGTAGGGGGACAGGCCGGAGAGACCCAGTACTTC
TRBV11-3	TRBJ2-1	TRBD2	few	CASSPFVSSGGYNEQFF	TGTGCCAGCAGTCCGTTTGTGTCGAGCGGGGGCTACAATGAGCAGTTCTTC
TRBV7-2	TRBJ2-3	-	once	CASSLAQKDTQYF	TGTGCCAGCAGCTTAGCGCAGAAAGATACGCAGTATTTT